This T cell receptor (beta chain) was recovered during a study of spatial heterogeneity in lung cancer. Turning to the study itself: Sequence detection consistently recorded a greater number of beta-chain than alpha-chain sequences.

MiXCR, applied by TCRdb to the 5' RACE reads, yields one record per CDR3 protein. The sample yields some 96,000 distinct CDR3 sequences, around 4.8% seen once. This CDR3 spans 12 amino acids. Germline V CDR1 and CDR2: SQVTM, ANQGSEA. V was cut by 4 bases and J by 0 bases, with 7 bases left in between. Overall study findings and caveats: Tumoral mutation counts were tracked by counts of expanded intratumoral alpha and beta TCRs.

This clonotype was seen ten or more times. Its target is unknown. As for time point: sample taken at primary tumor resection. A total of about 73 untreated early-stage non-small cell lung cancer patients served as donors. The authors sequenced whole RNA from tumor, nontumor lung or frozen PBMC without sorting. The chain recombines TRBV29-1 with TRBJ2-7; no clear D. This receptor was obtained from a male donor with early-stage non-small cell lung cancer. Sample: lung tumor tissue, taken at surgery. The CDR3 DNA is TGCAGCGTTGGCCAGTCCTCCTACGAGCAGTACTTC. It encodes CSVGQSSYEQYF.